This T cell receptor beta chain was sequenced during a study of blood T cell repertoires in COVID-19. The wider study: COVID-19 samples from acute and convalescent phases originated in the United States, Italy and Spain. T cells, B-cell-depleted T cells, or PBMCs provided the cDNA or gDNA that served as material.

The CDR3 has 15 amino acids. V was trimmed by 0 bases and J by 7 bases, leaving 15 bases between them. Germline V gene data show CDR1 as MNHEY and CDR2 as SVGAGI. Original data processing: Scientists estimated how many nucleated cells there were by amplifying reference gene primers. Here immunoSEQ multiplex PCR was the method, and the copy in TCRdb shows in-frame clones only, minus some. The D gene and trimming were derived from the DNA, and the V and J assignments and clone size from that table. The top ten clones hold approximately 4.5% of a sample with about 240,000 clones, approximately 80% of them seen once.

This chain joins TRBV6-5 and TRBJ1-2, with D unresolved. The receptor was isolated from a woman aged 65 to 85 with acute or convalescent COVID-19. The material sequenced was peripheral blood. In DNA form, the CDR3 reads TGTGCCAGCAGTTACTCCCCGGGTCTAAAATCTGGCTACACCTTC. Translated, it gives CASSYSPGLKSGYTF.